The next 29 T cell receptor beta chains were all read from a single sample in a study of blood T cells in healthy people across ages. For the second PCR, which ran for about 7 to 11 cycles, a sample-barcoded 5' primer and a J-beta primer mix were used. A single record per CDR3 protein comes from TCRdb applying MiXCR to the 5' RACE reads. This table has about 1.8 million distinct CDR3 sequences, about 50% appearing once. Sequencing input: blood. The receptors stem from a woman aged 40 to 50 in good health.

V usage is TRBV5-5 and J usage is TRBJ2-3; 8 bases map to TRBD1. The CDR3 is made up of 15 amino acids. CDR1 and CDR2 from the germline V gene are SGHKS and YYEKEE (reference sequence). The J segment lost 8 bases and the V segment lost 5 bases, leaving 13 bases of the junction unmatched. CDR3 region: CASRSGTGGRSTQYF. As DNA, the CDR3 is TGTGCCAGCAGGTCAGGGACAGGTGGAAGGAGTACGCAGTATTTT.

This chain joins TRBV10-3 and TRBJ2-5; a weak D match, TRBD1 (6 bases). Trimming pared 3 bases from V and 5 bases from J, leaving 13 bases between. The CDR3 consists of 14 residues. Germline V CDR1 and CDR2: ENHRY, SYGVKD. The CDR3 DNA follows: TGTGCCATCAGTGACGAGGGGGTCTGGGAGACCCAGTACTTC. Protein product: CAISDEGVWETQYF.

This clonotype was picked up a small number of times. The rearrangement links TRBV6-2 or TRBV6-3 to TRBJ2-3, with D perhaps matching TRBD1 (6 bases). The V end lost 2 bases, the J end lost 2 bases, and 14 bases lay between the germline ends. Germline V gene sequence: CDR1 MNHEY, CDR2 SVGEGT. The CDR3 contains 16 residues. The CDR3 spells CASSYGVWGPTDTQYF. CDR3 nucleotide sequence: TGTGCCAGCAGTTACGGCGTATGGGGGCCCACAGATACGCAGTATTTT.

The chain employs TRBV2 and TRBJ2-5; D call uncertain. Germline V lookup: CDR1 SNHLY, CDR2 FYNNEI. V lost 4 bases to trimming and J lost 4 bases, with 10 bases between them. The CDR3 extends over 13 amino acids. CDR3 nucleotides: TGTGCCAGCAGTGGGGGTAGCACAGAGACCCAGTACTTC. Amino acid sequence: CASSGGSTETQYF.

A few counts support this clonotype. V and J are TRBV4-3 and TRBJ1-1; D ambiguous. The CDR3 spans 15 residues. Trimming pared 0 bases from V and 4 bases from J, leaving 12 bases between. The V gene's germline CDR1 is LGHNA and CDR2 YSLEER. CDR3 DNA: TGCGCCAGCAGCCAAGATCCAGTCTTGGGCACTGAAGCTTTCTTT. Residues: CASSQDPVLGTEAFF.

This chain joins TRBV6-2 or TRBV6-3 and TRBJ2-7; possible D gene TRBD2, 6 bases. The ends were cut back, 2 bases at V and 5 bases at J, with 19 bases in the middle. This CDR3 has 16 residues. CDR1 and CDR2 from the germline V gene are MNHEY and SVGEGT. CDR3: CASSYGDWTKNDEQYF. The CDR3 DNA reads as TGTGCCAGCAGTTACGGGGACTGGACTAAAAATGACGAGCAGTACTTC.

The chain has TRBV7-6 and TRBJ2-5, with 10 bases that match TRBD1. The CDR3 contains 17 residues. V trimming: 6 bases; J trimming: 0 bases; junction bases outside the gene matches: 10. The germline V gene encodes CDR1 SGHVS and CDR2 FNYEAQ. In DNA, the CDR3 is TGTGCCAGCAGTTCAACCCAGGACAGGGGGTACCAAGAGACCCAGTACTTC. Its translation is CASSSTQDRGYQETQYF.

On this clonotype itself: One end of the junction varies from germline; a read error may be responsible. The J gene is TRBJ2-5, the V gene TRBV10-3; D not certain. The J call may not be correct, given that the DNA end is closer to TRBJ2-7. Germline lookup yields CDR1 ENHRY and CDR2 SYGVKD. CDR3 length equals 16 residues. The CDR3 sequence: CATSEFLHDKGYEQYF. CDR3 DNA: TGTGCCACCAGTGAGTTCCTCCACGATAAGGGCTACGAGCAGTACTTC.

This rearrangement joins TRBV20-1 to TRBJ2-5; 8 bases align to TRBD2. CDR1 is DFQATT, CDR2 SNEGSKA, per germline (reference sequence). V shed 3 bases, J shed 11 bases, and the junction held 14 bases outside the gene matches. CDR3 size: 14 residues. The CDR3 DNA reads TGCAGTGCTAGTCGAGGACTAGCTAAGGGGGAGCAGTACTTC. This translates into CSASRGLAKGEQYF.

The chain couples TRBV7-2 to TRBJ2-3, with a weak D call TRBD1 (5 bases). The CDR3 spans 16 residues. V lost 0 bases and J 5 bases, leaving 15 bases between the germline ends. Per germline, CDR1 SGHTA and CDR2 FQGNSA. Here the CDR3 DNA reads TGTGCCAGCAGCTTAGCTTCGGCAGGGCGAGGAGATACGCAGTATTTT. Translated, it gives CASSLASAGRGDTQYF.

The rearrangement uses TRBV2 and TRBJ2-7, with D perhaps TRBD1 (6 bases). From germline, CDR1 is SNHLY and CDR2 FYNNEI. V was shortened by 10 bases and J by 5 bases, with 12 bases between the two germline ends. The CDR3 totals 11 residues. CDR3: CATTGTHEQYF. The DNA for the CDR3 is TGTGCCACCACAGGGACCCACGAGCAGTACTTC.

Note on this clonotype: The conserved closing phenylalanine or tryptophan is absent in this CDR3, likely reflecting a read error. The rearrangement links TRBV29-1 to TRBJ1-5, with a tentative D call TRBD1 (6 bases). CDR3 length equals 13 residues. The germline V gene has CDR1 SQVTM and CDR2 ANQGSEA. The germline V and J ends were trimmed by 4 bases and 6 bases, with 13 bases remaining between them. CDR3 protein: CSVGTGYGQPQHL. The CDR3 DNA is TGCAGCGTTGGAACAGGGTACGGTCAGCCCCAGCATCTT.

In this sample, this clonotype turned up a few times. The V and J genes are TRBV29-1 and TRBJ2-3, with D perhaps given as TRBD1 or TRBD2 (5 bases each). The germline gives CDR1 SQVTM, CDR2 ANQGSEA. CDR3 length equals 12 residues. V was pared by 6 bases and J by 6 bases, with 13 bases between. CDR3 nucleotide sequence: TGCAGCGTAGGAGGACAAGTGGATACGCAGTATTTT. Its protein is CSVGGQVDTQYF.

The V gene is TRBV7-3, the J gene TRBJ2-1; 11 bases align to TRBD2. Germline values: CDR1 SGHTA, CDR2 FQGTGA. The CDR3 totals 16 residues. V shed 4 bases, J shed 8 bases, and the junction held 10 bases outside the gene matches. The CDR3 sequence is CASSSFTSGGGDEQFF. The CDR3 region has the DNA TGTGCCAGCAGCTCATTTACTAGCGGGGGCGGGGATGAGCAGTTCTTC. The variable domain in full, completed from reference TRBV7-3 and TRBJ2-1, reads GAGVSQTPSNKVTEKGKYVELRCDPISGHTALYWYRQSLGQGPEFLIYFQGTGAADDSGLPNDRFFAVRPEGSVSTLKIQRTERGDSAVYLCASSSFTSGGGDEQFFGPGTRLTVL.

The table lists this clonotype with a count of one. The chain combines TRBV7-9 with TRBJ2-1, with 11 bases matching TRBD1. This CDR3 has 17 residues. V trimming: 3 bases; J trimming: 7 bases; junction bases outside the gene matches: 11. Germline-derived CDR1 and CDR2 are SEHNR and FQNEAQ (reference sequence). The CDR3 is CASSFQRGGTGGNEQFF. The CDR3 nucleotides are TGTGCCAGCAGCTTCCAACGAGGGGGGACAGGGGGGAATGAGCAGTTCTTC.

This chain links TRBV7-3 with TRBJ2-5, with 8 bases that match TRBD2. The trim removed 4 bases at V and 4 bases at J, leaving 5 bases unmatched. Germline CDR1 is SGHTA and CDR2 is FQGTGA. CDR3 length equals 14 residues. The DNA for the CDR3 is TGTGCCAGCAGCTACGGGGGGGGATCAGAGACCCAGTACTTC. Translation gives CASSYGGGSETQYF. The complete variable domain, with remaining parts taken from reference TRBV7-3 and TRBJ2-5, reads GAGVSQTPSNKVTEKGKYVELRCDPISGHTALYWYRQSLGQGPEFLIYFQGTGAADDSGLPNDRFFAVRPEGSVSTLKIQRTERGDSAVYLCASSYGGGSETQYFGPGTRLLVL.

This clonotype was picked up one time. This chain joins TRBV7-9 and TRBJ2-7; 9 bases agree with TRBD1. The CDR3 spans 15 residues. The junction had 12 bases not matched to a gene; V was cut back by 5 bases and J by 7 bases. Germline loops: CDR1 SEHNR, CDR2 FQNEAQ (reference sequence). DNA for the CDR3: TGTGCCAGCAGCCAACTCCGGGGACAGGGCGAAGAGCAGTACTTC. As protein: CASSQLRGQGEEQYF.

This clonotype was found a few times. The chain carries TRBV27 and TRBJ2-5, with D hard to call. The V and J ends lost 5 bases and 4 bases respectively, with 11 bases between them. The germline gives CDR1 MNHEY, CDR2 SMNVEV (reference sequence). The CDR3 loop spans 13 amino acids. CDR3 DNA sequence: TGTGCCAGCAGTCCCCGGGCCGGAGAGACCCAGTACTTC. Amino acid sequence: CASSPRAGETQYF.

Only one count was recorded for this clonotype. The V gene is TRBV20-1, the J gene TRBJ1-1; 7 bases fit TRBD1. The germline V gene encodes CDR1 DFQATT and CDR2 SNEGSKA (reference sequence). The CDR3 consists of 15 residues. Trimming cost V 1 base and J 0 bases; bases outside gene matches: 5. This chain's CDR3 is CSARGLGGMNTEAFF. DNA of the CDR3: TGCAGTGCTAGAGGGCTAGGGGGCATGAACACTGAAGCTTTCTTT.

This chain connects TRBV4-1 to TRBJ2-7; tentative D call: TRBD2 (6 bases). This CDR3 spans 15 amino acids. Germline-derived CDR1 and CDR2 are MGHRA and YSYEKL. Trimming cost V 1 base and J 3 bases, with 13 bases left between them. In DNA, the CDR3 is TGCGCCAGCAGCCAAGGGGGGGACGCCTACTACGAGCAGTACTTC. It codes for CASSQGGDAYYEQYF.

The V and J genes are TRBV20-1 and TRBJ1-1; D remains unclear. This CDR3 is 16 amino acids long. With 0 bases removed from V and 0 bases from J, the gap between germline ends came to 14 bases. Germline V gene sequence: CDR1 DFQATT, CDR2 SNEGSKA (reference sequence). Here the CDR3 DNA reads TGCAGTGCTAGAGATCATCCAGGACTGATGAACACTGAAGCTTTCTTT. Amino acids: CSARDHPGLMNTEAFF.

In its sample, this clonotype was seen a few times. This chain uses TRBV29-1 with TRBJ1-1, with D uncertain. There are 14 residues in the CDR3. CDR1 is SQVTM, CDR2 ANQGSEA, per germline. V was trimmed by 3 bases and J by 1 base, leaving 12 bases between them. The CDR3 spells CSVEGAESNTEAFF. CDR3 nucleotide sequence: TGCAGCGTTGAGGGAGCAGAGTCGAACACTGAAGCTTTCTTT.

The CDR3 is CASSGDIRQTQYF. The CDR3 coding sequence is TGCGCCAGCAGCGGGGACATCCGACAGACCCAGTACTTC. The chain employs TRBV5-1 and TRBJ2-4; the D gene is possibly TRBD1 (6 bases). The DNA end is a closer match to TRBJ2-5, so the J assignment may be wrong. Germline V gives CDR1 SGHRS, CDR2 YFSETQ. The CDR3 length is 13 residues.

This CDR3 is CSGTRAEETQYF. DNA for the CDR3: TGCAGCGGGACCAGAGCCGAAGAGACCCAGTACTTC. The genes are TRBV29-1 and TRBJ2-5; no clear D gene. The CDR3 covers 12 residues. Trimming removed 7 bases at V and 3 bases at J, with 12 bases between. Germline values: CDR1 SQVTM, CDR2 ANQGSEA.

This sequence joins TRBV5-1 and TRBJ2-2; D ambiguous. CDR3 size: 14 residues. Between the trimmed V and J ends, which lost 4 bases and 5 bases, there was a span of 12 bases. The germline CDR1 and CDR2 sequences are SGHRS and YFSETQ. The CDR3 loop reads CASSQKDGTGELFF. CDR3 in DNA: TGCGCCAGCAGCCAGAAGGACGGGACCGGGGAGCTGTTTTTT.

This clonotype was seen ten or more times. This chain joins TRBV9 and TRBJ2-5; TRBD2 matches at 12 bases. The CDR3 sequence is 14 residues long. The germline V gene has CDR1 SGDLS and CDR2 YYNGEE. The J segment lost 5 bases and the V segment lost 4 bases, leaving 3 bases of the junction unmatched. The CDR3 region is CASSRGTSGETQYF. The DNA of the CDR3 is TGTGCCAGCAGCCGAGGGACTAGCGGGGAGACCCAGTACTTC.

The chain joins TRBV7-8 to TRBJ2-1, with D uncertain. Germline CDR1 is SGHVS and CDR2 is FQNEAQ. CDR3 length: 12 amino acids. The V end lost 6 bases, the J end lost 5 bases, and 8 bases lay between the germline ends. The DNA of the CDR3 is TGTGCCAGCAGTCGAACGAACAATGAGCAGTTCTTC. Its translation is CASSRTNNEQFF. The variable domain in full, completed from reference TRBV7-8 and TRBJ2-1, reads GAGVSQSPRYKVAKRGQDVALRCDPISGHVSLFWYQQALGQGPEFLTYFQNEAQLDKSGLPSDRFFAERPEGSVSTLKIQRTQQEDSAVYLCASSRTNNEQFFGPGTRLTVL.

The chain recombines TRBV19 with TRBJ2-3; D not certain. Trimming took off 3 bases at V and 3 bases at J, with 4 bases between the two ends. CDR3 size: 12 residues. CDR1 is LNHDA, CDR2 SQIVND, per germline (reference sequence). The CDR3 region is CASSMVTDTQYF. The CDR3 nucleotides read TGTGCCAGTAGTATGGTTACAGATACGCAGTATTTT.

The chain combines TRBV20-1 with TRBJ2-3; 7 positions match TRBD2. The CDR3 has 15 amino acids. J lost 2 bases, V lost 3 bases, and 8 bases had no gene match. The germline CDR1 and CDR2 sequences are DFQATT and SNEGSKA (reference sequence). Written as DNA, the CDR3 is TGCAGTGCTAGCCCCCTAGCGGCGATCACAGATACGCAGTATTTT. Protein sequence: CSASPLAAITDTQYF.